The 7 T cell receptor beta chains in this list originate from one sample, sequenced in a study of shared clonotypes between healthy human individuals. The naive CD8 fraction comprised CD45RO-negative cells positively selected for CCR7 and excluded terminally differentiated effector memory CD45RA+ cells. Measured with immunoSEQ multiplex PCR; TCRdb has only the in-frame clones, and not every one. The sample holds about 2 million clones, about 95% seen once. The sequenced sample consisted of naive CD8+ T cells sorted from blood. The receptors here all came from a man between 18 and 35 years old in good health.

J is TRBJ1-5 and V is TRBV28; D unclear. CDR3 length: 13 residues. Trimming pared 2 bases from V and 9 bases from J, leaving 11 bases between. Germline CDR1 MDHEN, CDR2 SYDVKM. CDR3 in amino acids: CASSLGKGGPQHF. As DNA, the CDR3 is TGTGCCAGCAGTTTAGGGAAGGGTGGGCCCCAGCATTTT.

With respect to this clone: Other nucleotide sequences in the sample specify the same CDR3. The rearrangement uses TRBV9 and TRBJ2-2; 9 nucleotides line up with TRBD1. CDR3 size: 16 residues. The germline gives CDR1 SGDLS, CDR2 YYNGEE. Losses at the gene ends were 4 bases for V and 2 bases for J; bases not matched to a gene: 6. The CDR3 region has the DNA TGTGCCAGCAGCCCCCGGACAGGGGCTAACACCGGGGAGCTGTTTTTT. It specifies CASSPRTGANTGELFF.

The table lists this clone with a count of one. This sequence joins TRBV18 and TRBJ1-2; D gene ambiguous. Germline CDR1 and CDR2: KGHSH and LQKENI. Trimming removed 4 bases from V and 3 bases from J, with 18 bases in between. The CDR3 is made up of 16 amino acids. Here the CDR3 DNA reads TGTGCCAGCTCACTAAATATCGACATGGATTACTATGGCTACACCTTC. Protein sequence: CASSLNIDMDYYGYTF.

The chain has TRBV5-1 and TRBJ2-2; 8 bases agree with TRBD2. Germline V gene data show CDR1 as SGHRS and CDR2 as YFSETQ. The CDR3 has 18 amino acids. V trimming: 4 bases; J trimming: 0 bases; junction bases outside the gene matches: 11. CDR3 DNA sequence: TGCGCCAGCAGCCCCGGGGTAGCGGGATTCGCGAACACCGGGGAGCTGTTTTTT. It yields the protein CASSPGVAGFANTGELFF.

This chain connects TRBV11-2 to TRBJ1-3, with TRBD1 matching over 7 bases. The junction had 5 bases not matched to a gene; V was cut back by 5 bases and J by 4 bases. Germline V CDR1 and CDR2: SGHAT, FQNNGV. CDR3 length: 14 residues. CDR3 residues: CASSKTGLGNTIYF. As DNA, the CDR3 is TGTGCCAGCAGCAAGACAGGGTTGGGAAACACCATATATTTT.

The chain has TRBV5-6 and TRBJ2-4; a possible D gene is TRBD1 (5 bases). The CDR3 covers 17 residues. The V end was cut by 4 bases, the J end by 0 bases, with 17 bases between. Germline values: CDR1 SGHDT, CDR2 YYEEEE. CDR3 loop: CASSATRDNIAKNIQYF. As DNA, the CDR3 is TGTGCCAGCAGCGCGACCAGGGATAACATAGCCAAAAACATTCAGTACTTC.

In the case of this clone: At the DNA level, this CDR3 is encoded by other sequences in the same sample as well. The V and J genes are TRBV27 and TRBJ2-2; D uncertain. The length of the CDR3 is 14 residues. Per the germline V gene, CDR1 is MNHEY and CDR2 is SMNVEV (reference sequence). The V end was cut by 0 bases, the J end by 2 bases, with 4 bases between. The chain's CDR3 is CASSLSANTGELFF. The CDR3 DNA reads TGTGCCAGCAGTTTATCGGCCAACACCGGGGAGCTGTTTTTT.